The clone carrying this T cell receptor beta chain was seen ten or more times. Amplified TCR beta CDR3 regions came from RNA transcripts. RT-PCR in the first round (using the HTBI primer set) targeted the TCR CDR3. TCRdb recomputed calls from the multiplex PCR reads with MiXCR, one row per CDR3 protein. The profile shows 300,000 to 400,000 distinct CDR3 sequences, roughly 20% of them singletons. From germline, CDR1 is KGHDR and CDR2 SFDVKD. The V end lost 3 bases, the J end lost 5 bases, and 17 bases lay between the germline ends. This CDR3 spans 16 amino acids. This sample is part of a study of T cells in Graves' hyperthyroidism and ophthalmopathy.

The source material was blood. This receptor was taken from a young man with Graves' ophthalmopathy. J is TRBJ2-3 and V is TRBV24-1; unclear D gene. The CDR3 nucleotides read TGTGCCACCAGTGATCCCCCCGGGCTGGGGAAAGATACGCAGTATTTT. Translated, it gives CATSDPPGLGKDTQYF.